Below, 25 T cell receptor beta chains from the same sample are listed, as sequenced in a study of T cells expressing NK-cell markers. TCRdb reworked the 5' RACE reads into one entry per CDR3 protein, no DNA. Recorded here are around 100,000 distinct CDR3 sequences; the top ten clones represent less than 20%. Sequenced: blood T cells: a sorted CD56 or NKG2C T cell subset, CD4+ or CD8+ T cells, or bulk PBMC T cells (not recorded which). Receptor source: a woman aged 18 to 75 in good health.

V and J are TRBV7-9 and TRBJ2-3; TCRdb names TRBD2, which stays unverified in the absence of DNA. Germline loops: CDR1 SEHNR, CDR2 FQNEAQ (reference sequence). The CDR3 sequence is 20 residues long. The CDR3 protein is CASSPRRQPIAGGISDTQYF.

This CDR3 is CASSLEAGELFF. The chain employs TRBV7-9 and TRBJ2-2. This CDR3 has 12 residues. Germline V gene data show CDR1 as SEHNR and CDR2 as FQNEAQ (reference sequence).

The J gene is TRBJ2-1, the V gene TRBV29-1; TCRdb names TRBD1, which stays unverified in the absence of DNA. The CDR3 consists of 15 residues. Germline V gives CDR1 SQVTM, CDR2 ANQGSEA. CDR3 region: CSVEWVGQGSNEQFF.

The rearrangement joins TRBV19 to TRBJ2-2; TCRdb's assignment of TRBD1 cannot be checked, as there is no DNA. Germline V gene data show CDR1 as LNHDA and CDR2 as SQIVND (reference sequence). The CDR3 is 16 residues long. The CDR3 protein is CASSISSSEGTGELFF.

The CDR3 loop reads CSARNRGQQFF. The chain carries TRBV20-1 and TRBJ2-1. The CDR3 contains 11 residues. The germline V gene has CDR1 DFQATT and CDR2 SNEGSKA (reference sequence).

The V and J genes are TRBV4-3 and TRBJ2-6. This CDR3 has 15 residues. The germline V gene encodes CDR1 LGHNA and CDR2 YSLEER. The CDR3 loop is CASSQSRSGANVLTF.

CDR3 amino acids: CASSPAGQGSPEQYF. This rearrangement joins TRBV27 to TRBJ2-7; lacking DNA, the TRBD1 call made by TCRdb goes unchecked. Looked up from germline, CDR1 is MNHEY and CDR2 is SMNVEV (reference sequence). The CDR3 consists of 15 residues.

This chain connects TRBV6-1 to TRBJ2-5; checking the TCRdb D call of TRBD1 is not possible without DNA. The CDR3 has 13 residues. Germline-derived CDR1 and CDR2 are MNHNS and SASEGT. CDR3 sequence reads: CASSLQGRETQYF.

This clonotype shows up as medium-sized by frequency. The chain uses TRBV18 and TRBJ2-5; checking the TCRdb D call of TRBD2 is not possible without DNA. The CDR3 length is 16 residues. CDR1 and CDR2 (germline): KGHSH, LQKENI. This CDR3 reads CASSPKETSGQETQYF.

This sequence joins TRBV2 and TRBJ2-7; TCRdb names TRBD1, which stays unverified in the absence of DNA. The germline CDR1 and CDR2 sequences are SNHLY and FYNNEI. This CDR3 comprises 12 residues. CDR3: CASLGGDYEQYF.

This rearrangement joins TRBV13 to TRBJ2-2. Per the germline V gene, CDR1 is PRHDT and CDR2 is FYEKMQ (reference sequence). The CDR3 is 12 residues long. The CDR3 reads CASSLESGELFF.

The rearrangement links TRBV20-1 to TRBJ2-7; the TRBD2 assignment by TCRdb is unverifiable without DNA. Germline V gives CDR1 DFQATT, CDR2 SNEGSKA (reference sequence). This CDR3 has 16 residues. The chain's CDR3 is CSARHLTGGGWYEQYF.

The chain carries TRBV23-1 and TRBJ2-5. TRBV23-1 counts as an open reading frame of uncertain function. The CDR3 sequence is 15 residues long. The CDR3 here is CASSQFSSYQETQYF.

The chain links TRBV6-2 or TRBV6-3 to TRBJ2-7. The CDR3 loop spans 12 amino acids. Germline CDR1 is MNHEY and CDR2 is SVGEGT. CDR3 protein: CASSRSLPEQYF.

J is TRBJ1-2 and V is TRBV20-1. This CDR3 is built from 13 residues. Germline assignment: CDR1 DFQATT and CDR2 SNEGSKA (reference sequence). CDR3 in amino acids: CSASEGRHYGYTF.

The chain recombines TRBV14 with TRBJ2-1; TCRdb calls TRBD1, which cannot be checked without DNA. The CDR3 totals 16 residues. Per the germline V gene, CDR1 is SGHDN and CDR2 is FVKESK. CDR3 sequence: CASSPTQVQIYNEQFF.

CDR3 sequence reads: CASSQSGTDGYTF. The chain links TRBV4-3 to TRBJ1-2; the TCRdb D gene call, TRBD1, has no DNA to confirm it. The CDR3 sequence is 13 residues long. Germline CDR1 LGHNA, CDR2 YSLEER.

The genes are TRBV11-2 and TRBJ2-1. The CDR3 runs to 15 residues. Germline V gene sequence: CDR1 SGHAT, CDR2 FQNNGV. CDR3 amino acids: CASRPGSVSYNEQFF.

V and J are TRBV5-5 and TRBJ2-7; the D call of TRBD1 rests on TCRdb alone, since no DNA is present to check it. Germline lookup yields CDR1 SGHKS and CDR2 YYEKEE (reference sequence). The CDR3 is 15 residues long. The CDR3 reads CASSSGTADSYEQYF. Together with reference TRBV5-5 and TRBJ2-7, the CDR3 gives the full variable domain: DAGVTQSPTHLIKTRGQQVTLRCSPISGHKSVSWYQQVLGQGPQFIFQYYEKEERGRGNFPDRFSARQFPNYSSELNVNALLLGDSALYLCASSSGTADSYEQYFGPGTRLTVT.

The chain combines TRBV7-3 with TRBJ2-1; TCRdb designates TRBD1, a call that cannot be tested without DNA. The CDR3 length is 15 residues. Germline V gene lookup returns CDR1 SGHTA and CDR2 FQGTGA. The CDR3: CASSPGGSSYNEQFF. Variable domain in full (rest from reference TRBV7-3 and TRBJ2-1): GAGVSQTPSNKVTEKGKYVELRCDPISGHTALYWYRQSLGQGPEFLIYFQGTGAADDSGLPNDRFFAVRPEGSVSTLKIQRTERGDSAVYLCASSPGGSSYNEQFFGPGTRLTVL.

V is TRBV5-1 and J is TRBJ2-3. The V gene's germline CDR1 is SGHRS and CDR2 YFSETQ. This CDR3 region has 15 residues. The CDR3 reads CASSSSGSSTDTQYF. The whole variable domain, remainder taken from reference TRBV5-1 and TRBJ2-3, is KAGVTQTPRYLIKTRGQQVTLSCSPISGHRSVSWYQQTPGQGLQFLFEYFSETQRNKGNFPGRFSGRQFSNSRSEMNVSTLELGDSALYLCASSSSGSSTDTQYFGPGTRLTVL.

The CDR3 sequence: CASSPGTGGVREQFF. The rearrangement joins TRBV12-3 or TRBV12-4 to TRBJ2-1; TCRdb selects TRBD1, and the lack of DNA leaves this call unchecked. The CDR3 totals 15 residues.

The chain links TRBV6-5 to TRBJ1-2; the D call of TRBD1 rests on TCRdb alone, since no DNA is present to check it. From germline, CDR1 is MNHEY and CDR2 SVGAGI. The CDR3 sequence is 16 residues long. CDR3 sequence reads: CASSYAGQGANYGYTF.

This chain links TRBV7-9 with TRBJ2-7. Germline V gene data show CDR1 as SEHNR and CDR2 as FQNEAQ (reference sequence). The CDR3 has 14 amino acids. This chain's CDR3 is CASSFGILSREQYF. Looking up the rest from reference TRBV7-9 and TRBJ2-7 gives the full variable domain: DTGVSQNPRHKITKRGQNVTFRCDPISEHNRLYWYRQTLGQGPEFLTYFQNEAQLEKSRLLSDRFSAERPKGSFSTLEIQRTEQGDSAMYLCASSFGILSREQYFGPGTRLTVT.

CDR3: CASIEPSRSREQYF. This chain joins TRBV6-2 or TRBV6-3 and TRBJ2-7; TCRdb designates TRBD1, a call that cannot be tested without DNA. In germline, CDR1 is MNHEY, CDR2 SVGEGT. This CDR3 contains 14 residues.